The clone carrying this T cell receptor (beta chain) was counted at least ten times. Researchers amplified the TCR beta CDR3 regions from RNA transcripts. The HTBI set primed first-round TCR CDR3 RT-PCR. TCRdb processed the multiplex PCR reads anew with MiXCR; each CDR3 protein has one entry. Among about 400,000 distinct CDR3 sequences listed, approximately 25% were seen once. This entry is derived from a study of T cells in Graves' hyperthyroidism and ophthalmopathy. Unmatched junction bases numbered 3, after V lost 4 bases and J lost 3 bases. The CDR3 spans 14 residues. Per the germline V gene, CDR1 is MNHEY and CDR2 is SMNVEV (reference sequence).

Sequenced input: blood. This sequence joins TRBV27 and TRBJ1-1, with 9 bases lining up with TRBD1. The sequence was collected from a man aged 45-60 years with Graves' hyperthyroidism. CDR3: CASSYRGRDTEAFF. The CDR3 coding sequence is TGTGCCAGCAGTTACAGGGGGCGTGACACTGAAGCTTTCTTT.